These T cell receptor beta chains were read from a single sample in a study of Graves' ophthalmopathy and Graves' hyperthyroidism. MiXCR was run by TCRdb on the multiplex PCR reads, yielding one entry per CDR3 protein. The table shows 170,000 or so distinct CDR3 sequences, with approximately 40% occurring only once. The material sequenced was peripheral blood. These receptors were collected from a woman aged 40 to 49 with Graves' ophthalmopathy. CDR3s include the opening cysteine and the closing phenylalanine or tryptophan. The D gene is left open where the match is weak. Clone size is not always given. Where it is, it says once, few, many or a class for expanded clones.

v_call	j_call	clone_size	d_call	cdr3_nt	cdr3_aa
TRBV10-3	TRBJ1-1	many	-	TGTGCCATCAGTGAGGAGGCGAACACTGAAGCTTCCTTT	CAISEEANTEASF
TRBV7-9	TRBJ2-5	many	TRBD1	TGTGCCAGCAGCTTGAGCAGGGGGGAGACCCAGTACTTC	CASSLSRGETQYF
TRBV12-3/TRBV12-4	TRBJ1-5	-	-	TGTGCCAGCAGTTCCCGCGGTCAGCCCCAGCATTTT	CASSSRGQPQHF
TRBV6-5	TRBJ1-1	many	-	TGTGCCAGCAGTTACAGGCAAAGGGACACTGAAGCTTTCTTT	CASSYRQRDTEAFF
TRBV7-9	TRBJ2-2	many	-	TGTGCCAGCAGCCCCCGCGGGACACACACCGGGGAGCTGTTTTTT	CASSPRGTHTGELFF
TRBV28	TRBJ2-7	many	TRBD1	TGTGCCAGCAGTTTCTTCCCGACAGGGGTTCTCAACGAGCAGTACTTC	CASSFFPTGVLNEQYF
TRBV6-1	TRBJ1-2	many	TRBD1	TGTGCCAGCAGTGAATCGGGACAGGAGTTTGGCTACACCTTC	CASSESGQEFGYTF
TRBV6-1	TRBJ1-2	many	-	TGTGCCAGCAGTGTGGGGCACGGTAACTATGGCTACACCTTC	CASSVGHGNYGYTF
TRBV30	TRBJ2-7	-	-	TGTGCCTGGAGCCGCGGAACAGGGACCTACGAGCAGTACTTC	CAWSRGTGTYEQYF
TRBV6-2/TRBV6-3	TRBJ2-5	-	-	TGTGCCAGCACCGCCACGACTAGAGGCGGCGAGACCCAGTACTTC	CASTATTRGGETQYF
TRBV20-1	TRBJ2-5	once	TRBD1	TGCAGTGCTAGAAACCCAGGGGGTGGCGAGACCCAGTACTTC	CSARNPGGGETQYF
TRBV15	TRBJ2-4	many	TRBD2	TGTGCCACCAGCAGAGCCCCGGGAGGGCGAGTAGGGAAAAACATTCAGTACTTC	CATSRAPGGRVGKNIQYF